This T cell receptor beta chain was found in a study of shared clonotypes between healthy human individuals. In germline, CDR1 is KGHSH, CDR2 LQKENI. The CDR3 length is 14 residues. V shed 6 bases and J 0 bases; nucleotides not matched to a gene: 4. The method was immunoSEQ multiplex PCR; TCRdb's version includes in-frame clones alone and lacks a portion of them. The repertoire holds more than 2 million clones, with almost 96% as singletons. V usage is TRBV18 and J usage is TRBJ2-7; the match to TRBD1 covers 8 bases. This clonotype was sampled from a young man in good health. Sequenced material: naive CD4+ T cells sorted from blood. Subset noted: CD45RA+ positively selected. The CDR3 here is CASSLDRASYEQYF. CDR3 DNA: TGTGCCAGCTCTCTGGACAGGGCCTCCTACGAGCAGTACTTC.